These 5 T cell receptor beta chains share one sample of origin, sequenced in a study of T-cell memory formation after mild COVID-19. TCRdb re-called the 5' RACE reads with MiXCR, one entry per CDR3 protein. The table lists approximately 98,000 distinct CDR3 sequences, about a sixth of them singletons. The sample taken for sequencing was PBMCs or a T cell subset sorted from them (not recorded which). The receptors shown here come from a man aged 18 to 30 who had mild COVID-19 (a few samples of this study predate the infection). Cell type and time point are not known.

The rearrangement uses TRBV11-2 and TRBJ1-1; TRBD1 matches at 8 bases. CDR1 SGHAT and CDR2 FQNNGV come from the germline V gene. The ends lost 5 bases at V and 7 bases at J; junction bases unmatched: 6. The CDR3 consists of 13 residues. The DNA for the CDR3 is TGTGCCAGCAGCGTGGACAGGGAGATTGAAGCTTTCTTT. Protein product: CASSVDREIEAFF.

This clonotype was found many times. The gene calls are TRBV4-1 and TRBJ2-1; the match to TRBD1 covers 9 bases. With V trimmed by 3 bases and J by 3 bases, 3 bases remained unmatched. The CDR3 contains 15 residues. CDR1 MGHRA and CDR2 YSYEKL come from the germline V gene. The CDR3, as DNA: TGCGCCAGCAGCCAGGGACAGGGCGGCTACAATGAGCAGTTCTTC. It yields the protein CASSQGQGGYNEQFF.

This clonotype has only a few counts. The chain recombines TRBV5-6 with TRBJ1-2; tentatively, D is TRBD1 (5 bases). The V end lost 4 bases, the J end lost 8 bases, and 21 bases lay between the germline ends. There are 15 residues in the CDR3. CDR1 is SGHDT and CDR2 is YYEEEE in the germline V gene. This CDR3 is CASSPGAGPYGGYTF. The DNA for the CDR3 is TGTGCCAGCAGCCCCGGGGCAGGCCCCTATGGAGGCTACACCTTC.

This clonotype was detected only a few times. At one boundary the junction diverges from the germline segment, which might be a read error. The V gene is TRBV4-1, the J gene TRBJ2-5, with a possible D match to TRBD2 (5 bases). The germline V gene encodes CDR1 MGHRA and CDR2 YSYEKL. The length of the CDR3 is 14 residues. The CDR3 coding sequence is TGCGCCAGCAGCCAAGATCGGGAAGAGAGAGGTTTTTTCTTC. Translating it yields CASSQDREERGFFF.

The rearrangement uses TRBV7-2 and TRBJ1-5; D gene unclear. V lost 5 bases, J lost 9 bases, and 17 bases lay in between. Germline V gene sequence: CDR1 SGHTA, CDR2 FQGNSA. The CDR3 is 14 residues long. CDR3 DNA: TGTGCCAGCAGCCCCTTTAAGGGAGTTTGGCCCCAGCATTTT. It is translated as CASSPFKGVWPQHF.